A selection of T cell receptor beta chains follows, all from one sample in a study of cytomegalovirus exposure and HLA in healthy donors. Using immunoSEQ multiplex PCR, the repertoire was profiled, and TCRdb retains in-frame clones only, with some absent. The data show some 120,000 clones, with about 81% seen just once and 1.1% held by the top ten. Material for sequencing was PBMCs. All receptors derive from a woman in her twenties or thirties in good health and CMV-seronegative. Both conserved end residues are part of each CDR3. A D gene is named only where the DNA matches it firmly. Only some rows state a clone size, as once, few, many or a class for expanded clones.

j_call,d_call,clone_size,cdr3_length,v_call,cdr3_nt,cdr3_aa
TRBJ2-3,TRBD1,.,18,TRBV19,TGTGCCAGTAGTAAAACCGTGACTGCAGGGGGCAGCCCAGATACGCAGTATTTT,CASSKTVTAGGSPDTQYF
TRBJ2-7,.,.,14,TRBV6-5,TGTGCCAGCAGTTACTCGACAGTCTCCTACGAGCAGTACTTC,CASSYSTVSYEQYF
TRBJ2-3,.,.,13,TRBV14,TGTGCCACTTCCGGGACTAGCACAGATACGCAGTATTTT,CATSGTSTDTQYF
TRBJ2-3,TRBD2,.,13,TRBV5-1,TGCGCCAGCAGCGGCGGGGGAGGAGATACGCAGTATTTT,CASSGGGGDTQYF
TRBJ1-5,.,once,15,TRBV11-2,TGTGCCAGCAGCTTGGGACACTACCCTAATCAGCCCCAGCATTTT,CASSLGHYPNQPQHF
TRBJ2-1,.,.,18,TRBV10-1,TGCGCCAGCAGCGTAGGGGGGGCCGGGACAAAAAGATACAATGAGCAGTTCTTC,CASSVGGAGTKRYNEQFF
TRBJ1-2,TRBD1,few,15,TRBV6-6,TGTGCCAGCAGTTATCCTTACGACAGGGACTATGGCTACACCTTC,CASSYPYDRDYGYTF
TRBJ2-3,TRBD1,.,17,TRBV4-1,TGCGCCAGCAGCCCTACCCAAGACAGGGTCGGCACAGATACGCAGTATTTT,CASSPTQDRVGTDTQYF
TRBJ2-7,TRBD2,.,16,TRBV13,TGTGCCAGCAGCTTAGGTATCAGCGGGAGAAGCGCCGAGCAGTACTTC,CASSLGISGRSAEQYF
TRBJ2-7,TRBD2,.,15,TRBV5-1,TGCGCCAGCAGCTTGGAGGTAGCGGGAGAGGGTGAGCAGTACTTC,CASSLEVAGEGEQYF
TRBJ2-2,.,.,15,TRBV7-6,TGTGCCAGCAGCTTCCGACAGGCCTCGGCCGGGGAGCTGTTTTTT,CASSFRQASAGELFF
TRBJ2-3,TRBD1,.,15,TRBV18,TGTGCCAGCTCACCAAGGACAGGGGGCACAGATACGCAGTATTTT,CASSPRTGGTDTQYF
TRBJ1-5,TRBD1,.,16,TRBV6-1,TGTGCCAGCAGTGCTAGACAGGGGGGGAGGGCGCAGCCCCAGCATTTT,CASSARQGGRAQPQHF
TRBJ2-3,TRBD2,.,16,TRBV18,TGTGCCAGCTCACCCGCCCGGACTAGCGGCACAGATACGCAGTATTTT,CASSPARTSGTDTQYF
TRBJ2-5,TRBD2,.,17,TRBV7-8,TGTGCCAGCAGCTTATCCCCGGGGGGTCCCCTGGCAGAGACCCAGTACTTC,CASSLSPGGPLAETQYF
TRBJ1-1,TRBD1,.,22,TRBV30,TGTGCCTGGAGTGTACATCGGAGGGACAGGGCGATTATTTTAAACATGAACACTGAAGCTTTCTTT,CAWSVHRRDRAIILNMNTEAFF
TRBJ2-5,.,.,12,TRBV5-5,TGTGCCAGCAGCTTCTCCCTAGAGACCCAGTACTTC,CASSFSLETQYF
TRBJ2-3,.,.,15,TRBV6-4,TGTGCCAGCAGTGACTCCGGGAGAGGGACAGATACGCAGTATTTT,CASSDSGRGTDTQYF
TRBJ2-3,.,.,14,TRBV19,TGTGCCAGTAGTACGACAGGCAGCACAGATACGCAGTATTTT,CASSTTGSTDTQYF
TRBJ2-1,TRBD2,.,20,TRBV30,TGTGCCTGGAGGGTATTCGGACTAGCGGGGACCTCACCTTCCTACAATGAGCAGTTCTTC,CAWRVFGLAGTSPSYNEQFF
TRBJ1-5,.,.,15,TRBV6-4,TGTGCCAGCAGTGACTCTGGACAGAGCAATCAGCCCCAGCATTTT,CASSDSGQSNQPQHF
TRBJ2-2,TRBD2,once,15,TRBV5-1,TGCGCCAGCAGCTCGGGACTAGCGAGGACCGGGGAGCTGTTTTTT,CASSSGLARTGELFF
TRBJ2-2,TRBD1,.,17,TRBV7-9,TGTGCCAGCAGCTCCTTACAGGGGCAGGGGAACACCGGGGAGCTGTTTTTT,CASSSLQGQGNTGELFF
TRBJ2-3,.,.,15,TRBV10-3,TGTGCCATCATGCCGCATTTGGCTGGCACAGATACGCAGTATTTT,CAIMPHLAGTDTQYF
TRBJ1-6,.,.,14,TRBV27,TGTGCCAGCAGTTACGGGGACACCGATTCACCCCTCCACTTT,CASSYGDTDSPLHF
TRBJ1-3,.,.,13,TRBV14,TGTGCCAGCAGCCAAGTCTCGGGAAACACCATATATTTT,CASSQVSGNTIYF
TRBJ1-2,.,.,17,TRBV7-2,TGTGCCAGCAGCTTAGGCTTCGGGGAACACTCTAACTATGGCTACACCTTC,CASSLGFGEHSNYGYTF
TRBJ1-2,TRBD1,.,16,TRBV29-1,TGCAGCGTTGTCCTGACAGGGGGCGCCGAGAGCTATGGCTACACCTTC,CSVVLTGGAESYGYTF
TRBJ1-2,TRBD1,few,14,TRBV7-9,TGTGCCAGCAGCTTAGGGGGCAGGGGGCTTGGCTACACCTTC,CASSLGGRGLGYTF
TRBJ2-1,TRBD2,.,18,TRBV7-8,TGTGCCAGCAGCTTAGTTCTAGCGGGACTTAGCTCCTACAATGAGCAGTTCTTC,CASSLVLAGLSSYNEQFF
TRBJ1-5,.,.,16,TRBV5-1,TGCGCCAGCAGCTTGGATGGTGCAGCGGGATACCAGCCCCAGCATTTT,CASSLDGAAGYQPQHF
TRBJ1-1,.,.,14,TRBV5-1,TGCGCCAGCAGCTTGGTAGGAGTAACCACTGAAGCTTTCTTT,CASSLVGVTTEAFF
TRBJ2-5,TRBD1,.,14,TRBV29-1,TGCAGCGTTGCTGGGGACAGGGTTCAAGAGACCCAGTACTTC,CSVAGDRVQETQYF
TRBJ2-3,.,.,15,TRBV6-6,TGTGCCAGCAGTCGTAGACAGACTAGCACAGATACGCAGTATTTT,CASSRRQTSTDTQYF
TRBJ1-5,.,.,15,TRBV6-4,TGTGCCAGCAGTGAAATACAGGGAGGCAATCAGCCCCAGCATTTT,CASSEIQGGNQPQHF
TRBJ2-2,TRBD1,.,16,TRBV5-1,TGCGCCAGCAGCTTTCCCAAGGGGGCAAGCACCGGGGAGCTGTTTTTT,CASSFPKGASTGELFF
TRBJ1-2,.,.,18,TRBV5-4,TGTGCCAGCAGCTCACCTGGGGGGTTAGCGGCTGGAGTCTATGGCTACACCTTC,CASSSPGGLAAGVYGYTF
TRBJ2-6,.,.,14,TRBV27,TGTGCCAGCAGATACAGGGCCGGGGCCAACGTCCTGACTTTC,CASRYRAGANVLTF
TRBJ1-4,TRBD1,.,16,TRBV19,TGTGCCAGTAGTAGACAGGGCTTTTCGACTAATGAAAAACTGTTTTTT,CASSRQGFSTNEKLFF
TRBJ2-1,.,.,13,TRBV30,TGTGCCTTTGGGCCTATCCCCTACAATGAGCAGTTCTTC,CAFGPIPYNEQFF
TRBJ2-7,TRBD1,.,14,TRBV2,TGTGCCAGCAGTGGAGGGACAGCTTTCTACGAGCAGTACTTC,CASSGGTAFYEQYF
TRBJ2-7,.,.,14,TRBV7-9,TGTGCCAGCGATGGACTGGGGGGGGCGGTCGAGCAGTACTTC,CASDGLGGAVEQYF
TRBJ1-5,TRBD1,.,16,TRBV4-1,TGCGCCAGCAGCCACGGACAGGGGGCTACGGGTCAGCCCCAGCATTTT,CASSHGQGATGQPQHF
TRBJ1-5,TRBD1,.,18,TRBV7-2,TGTGCCAGCAGCCAAAGAGGGACAGGGGGCGGAAGCAATCAGCCCCAGCATTTT,CASSQRGTGGGSNQPQHF
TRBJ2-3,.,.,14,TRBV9,TGTGCCAGCAGCGTAGCTGGGAGTGGGGATACGCAGTATTTT,CASSVAGSGDTQYF
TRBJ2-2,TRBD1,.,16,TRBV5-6,TGTGCCAGCAGCGCCAGGGGGACGGGCCAGGCCGGGGAGCTGTTTTTT,CASSARGTGQAGELFF
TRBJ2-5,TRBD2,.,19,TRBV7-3,TGTGCCAGCAGCCTCCCCTGGACTAGCGGGACTATCTCGGGTGGGACCCAGTACTTC,CASSLPWTSGTISGGTQYF
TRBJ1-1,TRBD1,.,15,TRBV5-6,TGTGCCAGCAGCTTAGGGGACAGGGGGAACACTGAAGCTTTCTTT,CASSLGDRGNTEAFF
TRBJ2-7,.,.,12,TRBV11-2,TGTGCCAGCAGCTTAGATACCTACGAGCAGTACTTC,CASSLDTYEQYF
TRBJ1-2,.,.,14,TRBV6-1,TGTGCCAGCGAGCGCCTCTCGTTTCCTTATGGCTACACCTTC,CASERLSFPYGYTF
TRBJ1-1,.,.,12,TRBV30,TGTGCCTGGAGTCCCGGCGGCCCTGAAGCTTTCTTT,CAWSPGGPEAFF
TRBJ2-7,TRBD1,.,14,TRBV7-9,TGTGCCAGCAGCACGACAGGGGGCTCCTACGAGCAGTACTTC,CASSTTGGSYEQYF
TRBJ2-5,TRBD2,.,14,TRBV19,TGTGCCACCCAGGGACTAGGGGAGAGGGAGACCCAGTACTTC,CATQGLGERETQYF
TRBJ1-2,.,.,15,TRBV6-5,TGTGCCAGCAGTTACTCGGGGAGGAGAGGTTATGGCTACACCTTC,CASSYSGRRGYGYTF
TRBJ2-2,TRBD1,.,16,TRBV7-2,TGTGCCAGCAGCTTGGGACAGGGGGGGATCACCGGGGAGCTGTTTTTT,CASSLGQGGITGELFF
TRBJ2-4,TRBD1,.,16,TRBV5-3,TGTGCCAGAATCGGGACAGGGGGGCGGGCCAAAAACATTCAGTACTTC,CARIGTGGRAKNIQYF
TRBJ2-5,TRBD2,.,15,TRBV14,TGTGCCAGCAGTGAGGGAGGGGTGTACCAAGAGACCCAGTACTTC,CASSEGGVYQETQYF